This T cell receptor beta chain was captured by sequencing in a study of blood T cells in healthy people across ages. A J-beta primer mix and a sample-barcoded 5' primer were used in a second PCR of roughly 7 to 12 cycles. In TCRdb, the 5' RACE reads were re-called with MiXCR into one record per CDR3 protein. The sample lists about 290,000 distinct CDR3 sequences, around 30% seen once, with over 25% in the top ten. Germline loops: CDR1 SGHTA, CDR2 FQGTGA. This CDR3 has 13 amino acids. Trimming stripped 0 bases from V and 7 bases from J, with 7 bases between. Study-level findings and limits: Long-lived donors had more naive CD4+ cells and higher diversity than aged donors. What prevented conclusive comparison of naive and antigen-experienced cells was that PBMCs were unsorted.

On this clonotype: Its antigen is still unknown.

This clonotype was sampled from a woman in her 70s in good health. Sequencing was carried out using blood. This chain connects TRBV7-3 to TRBJ2-1; D is uncertain. The CDR3 loop reads CASSLTSMNEQFF. CDR3 coding DNA: TGTGCCAGCAGCTTAACTTCAATGAATGAGCAGTTCTTC.